The 6 T cell receptor beta chains below all came from one sample that was sequenced in a study of blood T cell repertoires in COVID-19 (dated by TCRdb to between 2020 and 2021). The protocol used for the library was the immunoSEQ multiplex PCR assay. This is the immuneACCESS table as TCRdb keeps it, with only in-frame sequences that have V and J called. A part of the clones is gone; compared with another copy, unresolved V genes explain less than half, and the rest is unexplained. The sample profile shows about 78,000 clones; around nine tenths of them were found once. Of the sample, around 5.1% is held by the ten largest clones. Sequencing used peripheral blood. These receptors came from an elderly woman with active or convalescent COVID-19.

The V gene is TRBV6-5, the J gene TRBJ2-7; a weak D match, TRBD1 (5 bases). The V and J ends lost 6 bases and 2 bases respectively, with 11 bases between them. The CDR3 covers 13 residues. Germline CDR1 reads MNHEY; CDR2 reads SVGAGI. The CDR3 DNA reads as TGTGCCAGCAGCGACAGACAAACCTACGAGCAGTACTTC. Its protein product is CASSDRQTYEQYF.

In its sample, this clone was seen once. The chain is built from TRBV12-3 or TRBV12-4 and TRBJ1-5; D gene ambiguous. With 2 bases removed from V and 4 bases from J, the gap between germline ends came to 6 bases. This CDR3 contains 13 residues. The CDR3 loop reads CASSLSLNQPQHF. The CDR3 DNA follows: TGTGCCAGCAGTTTATCCCTTAATCAGCCCCAGCATTTT.

The chain uses TRBV19 and TRBJ1-2; tentatively, D is TRBD1 (6 bases). Germline assignment: CDR1 LNHDA and CDR2 SQIVND (reference sequence). V was clipped by 3 bases and J by 2 bases, with 13 bases between them. This CDR3 spans 15 amino acids. The CDR3 nucleotides read TGTGCCAGTAGTATGGTAGCCCAGGGGAACTATGGCTACACCTTC. This translates into CASSMVAQGNYGYTF.

The chain employs TRBV19 and TRBJ1-1; TRBD1 might be the D (5 bases). Germline values: CDR1 LNHDA, CDR2 SQIVND (reference sequence). Deletions cut 1 base from V and 1 base from J, with 10 bases between. The CDR3 loop spans 15 amino acids. Here the CDR3 reads CASSIGGTRNTEAFF. CDR3 DNA: TGTGCCAGTAGTATAGGGGGCACAAGGAACACTGAAGCTTTCTTT.

The genes are TRBV6-5 and TRBJ2-5; D might be TRBD2 (6 bases). V lost 5 bases and J 7 bases, leaving 20 bases between the germline ends. The CDR3 is 15 amino acids. Germline V gives CDR1 MNHEY, CDR2 SVGAGI. The CDR3 region is CASSNPGLGTRTQYF. The CDR3 DNA is TGTGCCAGCAGTAATCCGGGACTTGGAACAAGGACCCAGTACTTC.

The chain joins TRBV9 to TRBJ2-5; 10 bases line up with TRBD2. Germline V lookup: CDR1 SGDLS, CDR2 YYNGEE. The CDR3 is made up of 15 amino acids. With V trimmed by 7 bases and J by 5 bases, 11 bases remained unmatched. As DNA, the CDR3 is TGTGCCAGCGGGCGAGCGGGGGGGCCGATGGAGACCCAGTACTTC. This sequence encodes CASGRAGGPMETQYF.